This TCR beta chain is from a study of T cells in tuberculosis. Study in general: A South African cohort included IGRA-negative adolescents, latently infected IGRA-positive adolescents and adults with active tuberculosis. Study-level points and caveats: Shorter CDR3-alpha in active tuberculosis partly drove smaller distances.

Turning to this clone: The target antigen is unknown.

The CDR3 runs 14 residues. V dropped 3 bases and J dropped 4; count of bases not matched to a gene: 4. Per the germline V gene, CDR1 is SGHTS and CDR2 is YDEGEE. The time point here: new active TB diagnosis, blood taken before or within 7 days of starting treatment. Included patients were adults of at least 18, HIV-seronegative, South African. Each donor contributed 85,000 to 100,000 T cells on average, unsorted. The protocol was immunoSEQ multiplex PCR, while the TCRdb copy is restricted to in-frame clones and leaves out a portion. The sample has tens of thousands of clones, over 90% seen once. This clonotype originated in an adult with tuberculosis. The sample here was PBMCs, taken at tuberculosis diagnosis. V gene TRBV5-8 combines with J gene TRBJ1-2; 9 bases align to TRBD1. The CDR3: CASSSGTGFYGYTF. The CDR3 DNA follows: TGTGCCAGCAGCTCCGGGACAGGGTTCTATGGCTACACCTTC.